The 27 T cell receptor beta chains listed next were all sequenced from one sample in a study of OX40 agonist ivuxolimab in advanced cancers. The method was immunoSEQ multiplex PCR; TCRdb's version includes in-frame clones alone and lacks a portion of them. The repertoire holds about 80,000 clones, with around 86% as singletons. The source material was CD4+ or CD8+ T cells sorted from blood, sampled in a trial of the OX40 agonist ivuxolimab. These TCRs come from an adult with an advanced solid tumor such as melanoma, head and neck, liver or kidney cancer.

The genes are TRBV18 and TRBJ2-7; D uncertain. The CDR3 has 14 residues. Per germline, CDR1 KGHSH and CDR2 LQKENI. V was cut by 2 bases and J by 5 bases, with 13 bases left in between. The CDR3 here is CASSPNSVGNEQYF. The CDR3 region has the DNA TGTGCCAGCTCACCAAATTCTGTAGGAAACGAGCAGTACTTC.

The CDR3 protein is CASSPGTTAGAFF. The CDR3 DNA sequence: TGTGCCAGCAGCCCAGGGACCACGGCAGGAGCTTTCTTT. V is TRBV5-4 and J is TRBJ1-1; TRBD1 might be the D (5 bases). V was cut by 4 bases and J by 10 bases, with 17 bases left in between. The CDR3 is 13 amino acids. Germline lookup yields CDR1 SGHNT and CDR2 YYREEE (reference sequence).

The chain couples TRBV6-5 to TRBJ2-7; D is undetermined. Germline values: CDR1 MNHEY, CDR2 SVGAGI. V was pared by 2 bases and J by 6 bases, with 5 bases between. This CDR3 spans 11 amino acids. The DNA for the CDR3 is TGTGCCAGCAGTTACGGGGTCGAGCAGTACTTC. Translation: CASSYGVEQYF.

The chain links TRBV2 to TRBJ2-7; 8 bases are shared with TRBD2. The CDR3 covers 13 residues. With V trimmed by 4 bases and J by 5 bases, 4 bases remained unmatched. From germline, CDR1 is SNHLY and CDR2 FYNNEI. The CDR3 nucleotides are TGTGCCAGCAGTGTCGGGAGGGATAACGAGCAGTACGTC. Encoded protein: CASSVGRDNEQYV.

The chain uses TRBV9 and TRBJ1-3, with D uncertain. The V and J ends lost 2 bases and 0 bases respectively, with 9 bases between them. The CDR3 is 15 amino acids. Germline V lookup: CDR1 SGDLS, CDR2 YYNGEE. DNA of the CDR3: TGTGCCAGCAGCGTTACAGCGTTCTCTGGAAACACCATATATTTT. Translating gives CASSVTAFSGNTIYF. Full variable domain (outside the CDR3, taken from reference TRBV9 and TRBJ1-3): DSGVTQTPKHLITATGQRVTLRCSPRSGDLSVYWYQQSLDQGLQFLIQYYNGEERAKGNILERFSAQQFPDLHSELNLSSLELGDSALYFCASSVTAFSGNTIYFGEGSWLTVV.

This sequence joins TRBV6-5 and TRBJ2-2; possibly TRBD1 or TRBD2 for D (5 bases each). The CDR3 length is 16 residues. V shed 4 bases and J shed 2 bases, with 14 bases lying between them. Germline assignment: CDR1 MNHEY and CDR2 SVGAGI. The CDR3 is CASSLSRGTNTGELFF. CDR3 sequence (DNA): TGTGCCAGCAGTTTAAGTCGAGGGACCAACACCGGGGAGCTGTTTTTT.

This clone was counted at least ten times. The rearrangement uses TRBV6-1 and TRBJ1-2; 11 nucleotides match TRBD1. The CDR3 totals 15 residues. Germline CDR1 and CDR2: MNHNS and SASEGT. V lost 3 bases to trimming and J lost 8 bases; unmatched junction nucleotides: 8. The CDR3, as DNA: TGTGCCAGCAGTGAGCCGGGACAGGGGGATCGCGGCTACACCTTC. This sequence encodes CASSEPGQGDRGYTF.

J is TRBJ2-2 and V is TRBV19; 9 bases map to TRBD1. The junction had 5 bases not matched to a gene; V was cut back by 3 bases and J by 0 bases. This CDR3 comprises 17 residues. Germline V lookup: CDR1 LNHDA, CDR2 SQIVND (reference sequence). This CDR3 reads CASSIPGQGPNTGELFF. As DNA, the CDR3 is TGTGCCAGTAGTATCCCGGGACAGGGTCCGAACACCGGGGAGCTGTTTTTT.

The chain employs TRBV11-3 and TRBJ2-7; D is unclear. Deletions cut 3 bases from V and 6 bases from J, with 18 bases between. Germline values: CDR1 SGHNT, CDR2 YENEEA. This CDR3 comprises 15 residues. The CDR3, as DNA: TGTGCCAGCAGCTTCTCTCTAAGGTCCCCGGGCGAGCAGTACTTC. Translation: CASSFSLRSPGEQYF.

The J gene is TRBJ2-2, the V gene TRBV7-2; D remains ambiguous. The V gene lost 4 bases and the J gene lost 7 bases, with 10 bases spanning the gap. Germline V lookup: CDR1 SGHTA, CDR2 FQGNSA. This CDR3 contains 13 residues. CDR3 nucleotides: TGTGCCAGCAGCTACCTTGAGCGCGGGGAGCTGTTTTTT. It specifies CASSYLERGELFF.

This chain joins TRBV28 and TRBJ1-5; no firm D call. The CDR3 runs to 15 residues. Germline V lookup: CDR1 MDHEN, CDR2 SYDVKM. The V end lost 3 bases, the J end lost 2 bases, and 11 bases lay between the germline ends. The DNA of the CDR3 is TGTGCCAGCAGTTTTGGGAGACGGGGCAATCAGCCCCAGCATTTT. Translating it yields CASSFGRRGNQPQHF.

The rearrangement uses TRBV10-1 and TRBJ2-6; D is ambiguous. Per the germline V gene, CDR1 is WNHNN and CDR2 is SYGVQD (reference sequence). Trimming removed 7 bases at V and 5 bases at J, with 12 bases between. The CDR3 runs 14 residues. Here the CDR3 reads CASIAQSRANVLTF. In nucleotides, the CDR3 is TGCGCCAGCATCGCACAAAGTCGGGCCAACGTCCTGACTTTC.

The chain joins TRBV11-2 to TRBJ2-2; no definite D call. V was shortened by 3 bases and J by 7 bases, with 12 bases between the two germline ends. The CDR3 sequence is 14 residues long. CDR1 is SGHAT, CDR2 FQNNGV, per germline. CDR3 region: CASSFPQPGGELFF. Here the CDR3 DNA reads TGTGCCAGCAGCTTCCCCCAACCCGGCGGGGAGCTGTTTTTT. Drawing the rest from reference TRBV11-2 and TRBJ2-2, the complete variable domain is EAGVAQSPRYKIIEKRQSVAFWCNPISGHATLYWYQQILGQGPKLLIQFQNNGVVDDSQLPKDRFSAERLKGVDSTLKIQPAKLEDSAVYLCASSFPQPGGELFFGEGSRLTVL.

V usage is TRBV28 and J usage is TRBJ2-3; the D call may be TRBD1 or TRBD2 (6 bases each). The CDR3 sequence is 14 residues long. V was shortened by 5 bases and J by 6 bases, with 15 bases between the two germline ends. Germline loops: CDR1 MDHEN, CDR2 SYDVKM. The CDR3 DNA reads TGTGCCAGCAGTCGGGGACTCGGGGGCGATACGCAGTATTTT. It specifies CASSRGLGGDTQYF.

The rearrangement links TRBV27 to TRBJ2-1; 13 nucleotides align to TRBD2. Per the germline V gene, CDR1 is MNHEY and CDR2 is SMNVEV (reference sequence). The CDR3 extends over 16 amino acids. Trimming removed 2 bases from V and 7 bases from J; junction bases left unmatched: 5. The CDR3 region has the DNA TGTGCCAGCAGTTTAATTCGGACTAGCGGGAGAAATGAGCAGTTCTTC. Protein product: CASSLIRTSGRNEQFF.

The chain is built from TRBV5-5 and TRBJ2-1; D is possibly TRBD2 (5 bases). With 2 bases removed from V and 2 bases from J, the gap between germline ends came to 20 bases. Per the germline V gene, CDR1 is SGHKS and CDR2 is YYEKEE (reference sequence). The CDR3 is 18 amino acids. The CDR3 bases are TGTGCCAGCAGCTTAGGAGGAATGGCGGGCCGAACCTACAATGAGCAGTTCTTC. Its translation: CASSLGGMAGRTYNEQFF.

The rearrangement links TRBV5-4 to TRBJ1-2; a possible D gene is TRBD1 (6 bases). Germline values: CDR1 SGHNT, CDR2 YYREEE (reference sequence). The CDR3 spans 14 residues. Trimming cost V 3 bases and J 4 bases, with 13 bases left between them. The CDR3 spells CASSSGQKVYGYTF. The CDR3 coding sequence is TGTGCCAGCAGCTCGGGACAAAAAGTCTATGGCTACACCTTC.

This chain uses TRBV2 with TRBJ2-6; D gene uncertain. Trimming pared 4 bases from V and 0 bases from J, leaving 7 bases between. The CDR3 contains 15 residues. CDR1 is SNHLY and CDR2 is FYNNEI in the germline V gene. Here the CDR3 DNA reads TGTGCCAGCAGTGCTACAGCCTCTGGGGCCAACGTCCTGACTTTC. Residues: CASSATASGANVLTF.

The rearrangement uses TRBV7-2 and TRBJ1-1; no clear D. Trimming pared 2 bases from V and 7 bases from J, leaving 8 bases between. The germline gives CDR1 SGHTA, CDR2 FQGNSA. This CDR3 region has 12 residues. The CDR3 sequence: CASSLSGVEAFF. Written as DNA, the CDR3 is TGTGCCAGCAGCTTATCTGGTGTTGAAGCTTTCTTT.

DNA for the CDR3: TGTGCCAGCAGTGCCGACAAGCTTTACGGCTACACCTTC. The encoded protein is CASSADKLYGYTF. The chain is built from TRBV2 and TRBJ1-2, with D uncertain. This CDR3 has 13 residues. V lost 4 bases, J lost 8 bases, and 14 bases lay in between. CDR1 and CDR2 (germline): SNHLY, FYNNEI.

V and J are TRBV5-1 and TRBJ2-7; 9 bases map to TRBD1. This CDR3 has 14 residues. CDR1 is SGHRS and CDR2 is YFSETQ in the germline V gene. The V gene end was trimmed by 4 bases and the J gene end by 3 bases; junction bases not matched to a gene: 5. The DNA for the CDR3 is TGCGCCAGCAGCCGGGGACAGGGTTTCTACGAGCAGTACTTC. The encoded protein is CASSRGQGFYEQYF.

V is TRBV6-5 and J is TRBJ2-1, with 12 bases fitting TRBD2. The trim removed 3 bases at V and 7 bases at J, leaving 4 bases unmatched. Germline values: CDR1 MNHEY, CDR2 SVGAGI. This CDR3 is 15 amino acids long. The CDR3 loop is CASSYVLAGGNEQFF. In DNA, the CDR3 is TGTGCCAGCAGTTATGTCCTAGCGGGGGGGAATGAGCAGTTCTTC.

The chain couples TRBV11-1 to TRBJ2-1; tentative D call: TRBD1 (6 bases). CDR1 SGHAT and CDR2 FQDESV come from the germline V gene (reference sequence). The CDR3 has 16 amino acids. V was trimmed by 5 bases and J by 0 bases, leaving 14 bases between them. CDR3 region: CASSDRISSSYNEQFF. The CDR3 coding sequence is TGTGCCAGCAGCGACAGGATTTCGAGCTCCTACAATGAGCAGTTCTTC.

The chain is built from TRBV29-1 and TRBJ2-3; 8 bases map to TRBD2. V shed 3 bases, J shed 6 bases, and the junction held 2 bases outside the gene matches. The germline V gene encodes CDR1 SQVTM and CDR2 ANQGSEA. CDR3 length equals 12 residues. The CDR3 spells CSVDGGADTQYF. The CDR3 DNA follows: TGCAGCGTTGACGGGGGGGCGGATACGCAGTATTTT.

The rearrangement links TRBV2 to TRBJ2-7; D not certain. In germline, CDR1 is SNHLY, CDR2 FYNNEI. V dropped 4 bases and J dropped 0 bases, with 7 bases sitting between them. The CDR3 covers 13 residues. DNA of the CDR3: TGTGCCAGCAGTGTCGGTTTCTCCTACGAGCAGTACGTC. Residues: CASSVGFSYEQYV.

The V gene is TRBV5-4, the J gene TRBJ2-5; a possible D gene is TRBD1 (5 bases). The CDR3 spans 16 residues. Germline assignment: CDR1 SGHNT and CDR2 YYREEE (reference sequence). Trimming cost V 0 bases and J 5 bases, with 17 bases left between them. CDR3 protein: CASSLEPQGLVETQYF. In nucleotides, the CDR3 is TGTGCCAGCAGCTTGGAGCCCCAGGGCCTAGTCGAGACCCAGTACTTC.

J is TRBJ2-7 and V is TRBV28; unclear D gene. Germline CDR1 and CDR2: MDHEN and SYDVKM. There are 11 residues in the CDR3. V shed 10 bases and J shed 2 bases, with 9 bases lying between them. CDR3 region: CAKSETYEQYF. The CDR3 nucleotides are TGTGCCAAGAGCGAGACCTACGAGCAGTACTTC.